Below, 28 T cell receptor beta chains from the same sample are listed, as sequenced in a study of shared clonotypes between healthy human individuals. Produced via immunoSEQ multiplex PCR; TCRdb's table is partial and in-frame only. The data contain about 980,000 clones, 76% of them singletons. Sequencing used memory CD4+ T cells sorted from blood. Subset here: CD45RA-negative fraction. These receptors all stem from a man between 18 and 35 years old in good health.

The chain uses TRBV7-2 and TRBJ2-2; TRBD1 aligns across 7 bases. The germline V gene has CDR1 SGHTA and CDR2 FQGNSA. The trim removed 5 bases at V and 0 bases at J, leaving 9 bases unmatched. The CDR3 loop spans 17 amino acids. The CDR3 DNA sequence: TGTGCCAGCAGCCCGACAGGGCCCCCGGCGAACACCGGGGAGCTGTTTTTT. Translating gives CASSPTGPPANTGELFF.

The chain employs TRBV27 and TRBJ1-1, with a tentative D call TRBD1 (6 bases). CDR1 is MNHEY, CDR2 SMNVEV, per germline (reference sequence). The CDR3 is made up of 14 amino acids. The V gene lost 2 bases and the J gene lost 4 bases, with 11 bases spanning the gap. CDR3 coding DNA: TGTGCCAGCAGTTTAATACAGGGTGGCACTGAAGCTTTCTTT. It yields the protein CASSLIQGGTEAFF.

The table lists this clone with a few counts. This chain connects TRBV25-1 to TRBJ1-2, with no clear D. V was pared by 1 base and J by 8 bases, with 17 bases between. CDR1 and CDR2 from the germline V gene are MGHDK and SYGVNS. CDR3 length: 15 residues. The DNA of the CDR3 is TGTGCCAGCAGTGAATGGCTGGACCCCGCGTCCGGCTACACCTTC. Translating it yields CASSEWLDPASGYTF.

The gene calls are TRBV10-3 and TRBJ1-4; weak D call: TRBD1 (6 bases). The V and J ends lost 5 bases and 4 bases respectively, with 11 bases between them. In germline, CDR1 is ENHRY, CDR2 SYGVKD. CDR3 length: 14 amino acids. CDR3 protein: CAISRDTRNEKLFF. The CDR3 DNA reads TGTGCCATCAGTCGGGACACCCGTAATGAAAAACTGTTTTTT.

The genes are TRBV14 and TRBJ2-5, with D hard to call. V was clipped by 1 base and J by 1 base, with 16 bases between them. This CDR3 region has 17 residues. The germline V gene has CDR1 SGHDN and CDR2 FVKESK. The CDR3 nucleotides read TGTGCCAGCAGCCAAGGCGAAAACTTGGCGATCCAAGAGACCCAGTACTTC. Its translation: CASSQGENLAIQETQYF.

The CDR3 here is CASSESGDWGEQYF. The CDR3 DNA reads TGCGCCAGCAGTGAGTCAGGTGACTGGGGCGAGCAGTACTTC. The J gene is TRBJ2-7, the V gene TRBV10-1; D remains ambiguous. V was clipped by 0 bases and J by 6 bases, with 12 bases between them. CDR1 is WNHNN, CDR2 SYGVQD, per germline (reference sequence). The CDR3 is 14 amino acids.

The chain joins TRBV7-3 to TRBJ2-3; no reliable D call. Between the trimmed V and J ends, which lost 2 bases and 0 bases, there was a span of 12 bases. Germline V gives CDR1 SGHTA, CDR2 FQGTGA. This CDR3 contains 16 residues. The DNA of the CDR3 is TGTGCCAGCAGCTTATTGAACTACCAGAGCACAGATACGCAGTATTTT. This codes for CASSLLNYQSTDTQYF. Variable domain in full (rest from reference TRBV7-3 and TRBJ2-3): GAGVSQTPSNKVTEKGKYVELRCDPISGHTALYWYRQSLGQGPEFLIYFQGTGAADDSGLPNDRFFAVRPEGSVSTLKIQRTERGDSAVYLCASSLLNYQSTDTQYFGPGTRLTVL.

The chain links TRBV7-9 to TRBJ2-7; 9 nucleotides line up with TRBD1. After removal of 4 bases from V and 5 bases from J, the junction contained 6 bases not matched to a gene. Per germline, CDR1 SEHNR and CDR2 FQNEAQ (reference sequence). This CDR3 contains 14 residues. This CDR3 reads CASSSAWDRDEQYF. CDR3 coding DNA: TGTGCCAGCAGCTCTGCTTGGGACAGGGACGAGCAGTACTTC.

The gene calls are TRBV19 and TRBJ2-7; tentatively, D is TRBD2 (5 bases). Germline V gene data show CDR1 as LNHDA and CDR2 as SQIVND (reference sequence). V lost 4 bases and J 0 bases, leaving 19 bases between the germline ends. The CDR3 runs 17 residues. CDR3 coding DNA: TGTGCCAGTAGTACCAGGCCCGGACTGCCGAGCTCCTACGAGCAGTACTTC. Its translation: CASSTRPGLPSSYEQYF.

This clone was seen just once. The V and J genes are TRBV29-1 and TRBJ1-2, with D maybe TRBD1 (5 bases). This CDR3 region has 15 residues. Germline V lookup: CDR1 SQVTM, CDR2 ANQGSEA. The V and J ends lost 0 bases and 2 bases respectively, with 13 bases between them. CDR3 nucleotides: TGCAGCGTTGAAGAGCCAGTGGGACTAAACTATGGCTACACCTTC. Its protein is CSVEEPVGLNYGYTF.

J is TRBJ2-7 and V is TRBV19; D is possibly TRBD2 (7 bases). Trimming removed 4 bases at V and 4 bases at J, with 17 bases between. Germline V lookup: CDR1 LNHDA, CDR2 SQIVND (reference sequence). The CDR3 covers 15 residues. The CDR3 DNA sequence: TGTGCCAGTAGTACGGGGGGCGCTAGCGGTTACGAGCAGTACTTC. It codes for CASSTGGASGYEQYF.

The CDR3 here is CASRVGQGEQYF. The CDR3 DNA is TGTGCCAGCAGAGTTGGACAGGGCGAGCAGTACTTC. The chain employs TRBV2 and TRBJ2-7; 8 bases are a match to TRBD1. Per germline, CDR1 SNHLY and CDR2 FYNNEI. CDR3 length: 12 residues. Trimming took 6 bases from V and 6 from J; bases not matched to a gene: 4.

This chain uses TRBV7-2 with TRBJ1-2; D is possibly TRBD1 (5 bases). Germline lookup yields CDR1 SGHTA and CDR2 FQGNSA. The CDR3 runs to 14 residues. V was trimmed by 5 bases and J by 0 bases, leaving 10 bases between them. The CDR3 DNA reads TGTGCCAGCAGCCTCCCAGGGTCTAACTATGGCTACACCTTC. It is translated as CASSLPGSNYGYTF.

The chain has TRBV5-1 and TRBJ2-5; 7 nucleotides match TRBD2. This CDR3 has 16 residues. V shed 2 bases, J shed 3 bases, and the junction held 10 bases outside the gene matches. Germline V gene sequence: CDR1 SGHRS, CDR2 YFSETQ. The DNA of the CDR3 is TGCGCCAGCAGCTTTGGCGGGACTACCGGGGAAGAGACCCAGTACTTC. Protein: CASSFGGTTGEETQYF. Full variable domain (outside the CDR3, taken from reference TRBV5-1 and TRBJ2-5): KAGVTQTPRYLIKTRGQQVTLSCSPISGHRSVSWYQQTPGQGLQFLFEYFSETQRNKGNFPGRFSGRQFSNSRSEMNVSTLELGDSALYLCASSFGGTTGEETQYFGPGTRLLVL.

Written as DNA, the CDR3 is TGTGCCAGCTCACCGGGACCGTTTCTAGAAGCTTTCTTT. As protein: CASSPGPFLEAFF. V usage is TRBV18 and J usage is TRBJ1-1, with a weak D call TRBD1 (5 bases). Germline values: CDR1 KGHSH, CDR2 LQKENI. The ends were cut back, 3 bases at V and 8 bases at J, with 13 bases in the middle. There are 13 residues in the CDR3.

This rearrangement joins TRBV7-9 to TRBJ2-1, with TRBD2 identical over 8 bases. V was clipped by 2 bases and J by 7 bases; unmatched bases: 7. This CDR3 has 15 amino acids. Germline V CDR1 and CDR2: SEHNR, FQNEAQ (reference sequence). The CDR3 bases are TGTGCCAGCAGCTTATCGAGCGGGGGAAAAAATGAGCAGTTCTTC. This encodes CASSLSSGGKNEQFF.

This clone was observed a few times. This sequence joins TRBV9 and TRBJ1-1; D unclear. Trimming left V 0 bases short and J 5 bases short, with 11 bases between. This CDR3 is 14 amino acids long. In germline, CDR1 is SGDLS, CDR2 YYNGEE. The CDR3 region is CASSVVERATEAFF. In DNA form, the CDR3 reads TGTGCCAGCAGCGTAGTGGAGAGGGCGACTGAAGCTTTCTTT.

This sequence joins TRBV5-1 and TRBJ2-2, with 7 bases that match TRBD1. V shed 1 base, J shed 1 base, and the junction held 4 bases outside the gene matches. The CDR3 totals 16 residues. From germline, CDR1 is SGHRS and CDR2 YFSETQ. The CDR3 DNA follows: TGCGCCAGCAGCTTGCAGACAGGGTTGAACACCGGGGAGCTGTTTTTT. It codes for CASSLQTGLNTGELFF.

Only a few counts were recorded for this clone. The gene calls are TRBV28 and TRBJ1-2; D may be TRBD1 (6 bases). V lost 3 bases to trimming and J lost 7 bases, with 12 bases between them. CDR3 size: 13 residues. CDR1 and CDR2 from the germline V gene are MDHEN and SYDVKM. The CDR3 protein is CASSLAQGGGYTF. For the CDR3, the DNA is TGTGCCAGCAGTTTGGCACAGGGAGGTGGCTACACCTTC.

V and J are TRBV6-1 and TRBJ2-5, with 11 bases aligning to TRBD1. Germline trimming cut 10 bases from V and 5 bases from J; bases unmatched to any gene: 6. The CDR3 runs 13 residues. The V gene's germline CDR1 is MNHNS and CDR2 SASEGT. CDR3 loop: CATGTGGRETQYF. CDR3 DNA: TGTGCCACAGGGACAGGGGGAAGGGAGACCCAGTACTTC.

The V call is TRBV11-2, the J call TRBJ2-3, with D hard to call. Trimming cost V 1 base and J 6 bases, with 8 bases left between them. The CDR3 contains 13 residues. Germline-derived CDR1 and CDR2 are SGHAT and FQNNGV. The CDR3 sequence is CASSLGIGDTQYF. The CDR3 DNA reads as TGTGCCAGCAGCTTAGGGATCGGGGATACGCAGTATTTT. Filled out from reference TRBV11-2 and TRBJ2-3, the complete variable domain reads EAGVAQSPRYKIIEKRQSVAFWCNPISGHATLYWYQQILGQGPKLLIQFQNNGVVDDSQLPKDRFSAERLKGVDSTLKIQPAKLEDSAVYLCASSLGIGDTQYFGPGTRLTVL.

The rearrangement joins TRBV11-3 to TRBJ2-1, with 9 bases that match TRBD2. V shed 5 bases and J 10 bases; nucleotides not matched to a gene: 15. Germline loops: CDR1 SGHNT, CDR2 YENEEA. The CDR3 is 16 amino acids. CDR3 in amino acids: CASSPKLLAGSGEQFF. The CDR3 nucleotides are TGTGCCAGCAGCCCTAAATTGCTAGCGGGATCGGGGGAGCAGTTCTTC.

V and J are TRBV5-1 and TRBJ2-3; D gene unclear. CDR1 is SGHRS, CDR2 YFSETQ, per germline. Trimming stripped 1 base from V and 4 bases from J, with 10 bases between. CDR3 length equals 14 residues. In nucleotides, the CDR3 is TGCGCCAGCAGCTTGACTCCCGGGTCAGATACGCAGTATTTT. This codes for CASSLTPGSDTQYF.

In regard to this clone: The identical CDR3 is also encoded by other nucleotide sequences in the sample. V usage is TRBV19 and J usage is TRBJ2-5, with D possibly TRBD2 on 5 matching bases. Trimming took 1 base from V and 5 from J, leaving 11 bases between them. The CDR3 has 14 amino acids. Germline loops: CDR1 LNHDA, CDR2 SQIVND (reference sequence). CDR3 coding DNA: TGTGCCAGTAGTATAGGCGGAGGTGGGGAGACCCAGTACTTC. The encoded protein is CASSIGGGGETQYF.

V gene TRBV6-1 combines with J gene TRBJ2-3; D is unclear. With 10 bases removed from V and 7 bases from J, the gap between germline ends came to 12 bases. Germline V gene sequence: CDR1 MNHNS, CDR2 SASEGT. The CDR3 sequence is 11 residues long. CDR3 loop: CATQRGNTQYF. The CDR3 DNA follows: TGTGCCACCCAACGAGGAAATACGCAGTATTTT.

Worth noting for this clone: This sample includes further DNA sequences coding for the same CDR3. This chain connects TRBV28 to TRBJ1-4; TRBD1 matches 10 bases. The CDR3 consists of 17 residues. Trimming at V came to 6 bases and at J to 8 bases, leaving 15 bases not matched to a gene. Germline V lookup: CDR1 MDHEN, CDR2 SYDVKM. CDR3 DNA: TGTGCCAGCAGCTCAAATCGACAGGGGGCGAAAGGAGAAAAACTGTTTTTT. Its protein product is CASSSNRQGAKGEKLFF. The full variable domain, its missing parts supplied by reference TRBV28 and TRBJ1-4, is DVKVTQSSRYLVKRTGEKVFLECVQDMDHENMFWYRQDPGLGLRLIYFSYDVKMKEKGDIPEGYSVSREKKERFSLILESASTNQTSMYLCASSSNRQGAKGEKLFFGSGTQLSVL.

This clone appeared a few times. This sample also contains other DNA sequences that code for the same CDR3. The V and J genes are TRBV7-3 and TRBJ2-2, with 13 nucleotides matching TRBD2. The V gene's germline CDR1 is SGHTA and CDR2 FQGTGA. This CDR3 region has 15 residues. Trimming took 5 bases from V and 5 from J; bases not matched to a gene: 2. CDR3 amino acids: CASSQGLAGTGELFF. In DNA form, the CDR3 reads TGTGCCAGCAGCCAGGGACTAGCGGGAACCGGGGAGCTGTTTTTT. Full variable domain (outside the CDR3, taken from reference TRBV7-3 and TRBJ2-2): GAGVSQTPSNKVTEKGKYVELRCDPISGHTALYWYRQSLGQGPEFLIYFQGTGAADDSGLPNDRFFAVRPEGSVSTLKIQRTERGDSAVYLCASSQGLAGTGELFFGEGSRLTVL.

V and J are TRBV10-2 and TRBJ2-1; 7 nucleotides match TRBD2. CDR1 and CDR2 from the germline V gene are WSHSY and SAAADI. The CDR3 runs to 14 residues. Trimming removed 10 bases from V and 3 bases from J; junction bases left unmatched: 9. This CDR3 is CATRAGLYYNEQFF. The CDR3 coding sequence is TGCGCCACCAGGGCGGGACTATACTACAATGAGCAGTTCTTC.